The clone carrying this T cell receptor beta chain appeared a few times. Its antigen remains unknown. The CDR3 consists of 15 residues. V shed 1 base and J shed 2 bases, with 11 bases lying between them. CDR1 is SGHTA and CDR2 is FQGNSA in the germline V gene. This sample stems from a study of T cell repertoires in cytomegalovirus infection. The overall study: CMV epitopes used comprised recently identified HLA-C-restricted ones and well-studied HLA-B-restricted ones. The public TCR beta signatures pointed to both CMV infection and matching HLA type. Study-wide points: The ex vivo response was dominated by HLA-C-restricted CMV-specific TCR beta clonotypes.

TCRdb reprocessed the reads via MiXCR and lists one record per CDR3 protein. Altogether 300,000 to 400,000 distinct CDR3 sequences are present, around 29% being singletons, with the ten largest covering 15% to 20%. This TCR was sampled from a human donor in good health (CMV status not recorded). Some clones in this sample may be carry-over from other donors' samples. The chain has TRBV7-2 and TRBJ1-2; the D gene is possibly TRBD1 (5 bases). This sample comprised cultured PBMCs, obtained from culture after CMV antigen stimulation. The CDR3 DNA reads as TGTGCCAGCAGCTTAGGTTGGGGGGGGAACTATGGCTACACCTTC. It yields the protein CASSLGWGGNYGYTF.